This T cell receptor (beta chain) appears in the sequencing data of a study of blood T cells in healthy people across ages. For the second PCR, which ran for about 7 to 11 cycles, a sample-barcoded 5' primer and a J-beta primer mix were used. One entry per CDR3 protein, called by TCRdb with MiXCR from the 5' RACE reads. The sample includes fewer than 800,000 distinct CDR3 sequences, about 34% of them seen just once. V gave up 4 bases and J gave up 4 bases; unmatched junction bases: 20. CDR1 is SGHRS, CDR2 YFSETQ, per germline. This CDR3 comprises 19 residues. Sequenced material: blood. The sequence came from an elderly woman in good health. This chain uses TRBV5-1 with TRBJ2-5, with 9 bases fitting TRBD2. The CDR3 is CASSTLAGEELYGGETQYF. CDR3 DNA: TGCGCCAGCAGCACCTTAGCGGGAGAAGAGTTATACGGGGGAGAGACCCAGTACTTC. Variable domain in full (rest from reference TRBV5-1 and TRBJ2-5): KAGVTQTPRYLIKTRGQQVTLSCSPISGHRSVSWYQQTPGQGLQFLFEYFSETQRNKGNFPGRFSGRQFSNSRSEMNVSTLELGDSALYLCASSTLAGEELYGGETQYFGPGTRLLVL.